This T cell receptor (beta chain) originates from a study of CD8 T cells in ankylosing spondylitis. Germline-derived CDR1 and CDR2 are LGHNA and YSLEER. V was shortened by 3 bases and J by 6 bases, with 20 bases between the two germline ends. CDR3 size: 16 residues. A quantitative 5'-RACE method, one with molecular barcodes, was used to make TCR beta libraries. TCRdb itself ran the 5' RACE reads through MiXCR, one entry per CDR3 protein. Of 150,000 to 200,000 distinct CDR3 sequences listed, roughly 10% were seen once; the top ten hold 25% to 35%. This clonotype was seen many times. The sequenced sample consisted of blood, either unsorted or a sorted T cell fraction (not recorded which). The chain couples TRBV4-3 to TRBJ1-1; possibly TRBD1 for D (5 bases). This clonotype was obtained from a male donor with ankylosing spondylitis or in good health (not recorded which). Here the CDR3 reads CASSHGSKTGGAEAFF. The CDR3 nucleotides are TGCGCCAGCAGCCATGGGAGCAAAACTGGAGGGGCTGAAGCTTTCTTT.